In this sample, the clone carrying this T cell receptor beta chain turned up once. The sample is drawn from a study of lymphopenia after photon versus proton radiotherapy. Trimming cost V 1 base and J 7 bases; bases outside gene matches: 8. The CDR3 length is 15 residues. Germline values: CDR1 SGHTA, CDR2 FQGNSA. Sequencing was performed with immunoSEQ multiplex PCR; in TCRdb, only in-frame clones are kept and a portion is missing. The repertoire holds about 70,000 clones, 75% to 90% seen once, with about 10% in the top ten. This sequence originates from an elderly man with esophageal cancer. The input for sequencing was peripheral blood, taken from a patient treated with proton-based radiotherapy. This chain uses TRBV7-2 with TRBJ1-2; TRBD1 aligns across 8 bases. CDR3 sequence: CASSLDPGGIVGYTF. The CDR3 DNA reads as TGTGCCAGCAGCTTAGATCCAGGGGGCATAGTTGGCTACACCTTC.